This is a list of T cell receptor beta chains from one sample in a study of blood T cell repertoires in COVID-19. The assay was immunoSEQ multiplex PCR, and TCRdb's table has in-frame clones only and misses some. The table lists 20,000 to 25,000 clones, about 93% of them singletons. The sequencing sample was made of peripheral blood. Every receptor here comes from a human donor in a cohort sampled during active COVID-19. Both conserved end residues are part of each CDR3. D genes are given only for firm matches. Size tells how often a clone was seen (once, few, many) or the class of an expanded clone, and some rows leave it out.

CASRGPGQGNQPQHF	TGTGCCAGCAGAGGCCCGGGACAGGGCAATCAGCCCCAGCATTTT	TRBJ1-5	TRBV2	.	TRBD1
CASSRGGGARYF	TGTGCCAGCAGCCGGGGCGGGGGGGCCAGGTATTTT	TRBJ2-3	TRBV3-1/TRBV3-2	.	TRBD2
CASRENSAGKETQYF	TGTGCCAGCAGGGAAAACTCAGCGGGGAAGGAGACCCAGTACTTC	TRBJ2-5	TRBV2	.	TRBD2
CASTHGRGWETQYF	TGTGCCAGCACCCATGGGAGGGGGTGGGAGACCCAGTACTTC	TRBJ2-5	TRBV11-2	.	.
CASSLEGQPRYEQYF	TGTGCCAGCAGCTTAGAGGGACAGCCTAGATACGAGCAGTACTTC	TRBJ2-7	TRBV7-9	.	TRBD1
CASSPGGTNEQFF	TGCGCCAGCAGCCCCGGGGGGACCAATGAGCAGTTCTTC	TRBJ2-1	TRBV5-1	.	TRBD2
CASSLAAGSTDTQYF	TGCGCCAGCAGCTTGGCCGCCGGTAGCACAGATACGCAGTATTTT	TRBJ2-3	TRBV5-1	.	.
CSVDPGQGNYGYTF	TGCAGCGTTGACCCGGGACAGGGGAACTATGGCTACACCTTC	TRBJ1-2	TRBV29-1	.	TRBD1
CASSPPSGNPNTEAFF	TGTGCCAGTAGCCCCCCCTCAGGGAATCCGAACACTGAAGCTTTCTTT	TRBJ1-1	TRBV19	.	.
CASSEARPAGDTGELFF	TGTGCCAGCAGTGAAGCGCGCCCAGCGGGGGATACCGGGGAGCTGTTTTTT	TRBJ2-2	TRBV2	.	TRBD2
CAISSQGSGGEKLFF	TGTGCCATCAGTAGCCAAGGTTCGGGGGGTGAAAAACTGTTTTTT	TRBJ1-4	TRBV10-3	.	.
CASSEGAGNTEAFF	TGCGCCAGCAGTGAGGGGGCGGGGAACACTGAAGCTTTCTTT	TRBJ1-1	TRBV5-1	.	TRBD1
CASSPGTSGVGGDEQFF	TGTGCCAGCAGCCCGGGGACTAGCGGGGTAGGGGGAGATGAGCAGTTCTTC	TRBJ2-1	TRBV13	once	TRBD2
CASSLYLAPGTNEKLFF	TGTGCCAGCAGTTTATATCTGGCCCCTGGTACTAATGAAAAACTGTTTTTT	TRBJ1-4	TRBV27	.	.
CASSYLGPQAKDTQYF	TGTGCCAGCAGTTACCTCGGGCCACAGGCCAAAGATACGCAGTATTTT	TRBJ2-3	TRBV6-6	.	.